This is a list of T cell receptor beta chains from one sample in a study of shared clonotypes between healthy human individuals. Sequencing used immunoSEQ multiplex PCR; TCRdb keeps in-frame clones, though not all of them. The table shows 2 million to 2.5 million clones, with roughly 93% occurring only once. Material: naive CD4+ T cells from PBMCs. These receptors came from a man aged 18 to 29 in good health. Some clones in this sample may be carry-over from other donors' samples. CDR3s include the opening cysteine and the closing phenylalanine or tryptophan. A D gene is named only where the DNA matches it firmly. Clone size is given for some rows only: seen once, a few or many times, or a class if the clone is expanded.

CASSLIRGSYNEQFF	TGCGCCAGCAGCTTGATTAGGGGCTCCTACAATGAGCAGTTCTTC	.	TRBV5-1	TRBJ2-1	.
CASSLAPGDSGNTIYF	TGTGCCAGCAGCTTAGCCCCGGGCGATTCTGGAAACACCATATATTTT	.	TRBV7-9	TRBJ1-3	.
CASSPRGQSYEQYF	TGTGCCAGCAGCCCCAGGGGACAGTCCTACGAGCAGTACTTC	.	TRBV7-9	TRBJ2-7	TRBD1
CASSSPQAGEAGELFF	TGTGCCAGCAGCTCCCCCCAAGCGGGAGAGGCCGGGGAGCTGTTTTTT	.	TRBV7-6	TRBJ2-2	TRBD2
CASSRATNEKLFF	TGCGCCAGCAGTAGGGCAACTAATGAAAAACTGTTTTTT	.	TRBV5-1	TRBJ1-4	.
CASSLGSLSGEQFF	TGCGCCAGCAGCTTGGGTTCCCTCAGCGGTGAGCAGTTCTTC	.	TRBV5-1	TRBJ2-1	.
CASSLVDRNHYGYTF	TGTGCCAGCAGCTTAGTGGACAGAAACCACTATGGCTACACCTTC	.	TRBV7-8	TRBJ1-2	.
CASSPRPGQGTENEQFF	TGTGCCAGTAGTCCTCGTCCGGGACAGGGTACTGAGAATGAGCAGTTCTTC	.	TRBV19	TRBJ2-1	TRBD1
CASSPTGGDSPLHF	TGTGCCAGCTCACCGACAGGGGGCGATTCACCCCTCCACTTT	once	TRBV18	TRBJ1-6	TRBD1
CAWSRGVSSTYEQYF	TGTGCCTGGAGTAGGGGGGTCAGCTCAACCTACGAGCAGTACTTC	.	TRBV30	TRBJ2-7	.
CASSEGGRSQPQHF	TGCGCCAGCAGCGAGGGAGGGCGAAGTCAGCCCCAGCATTTT	.	TRBV5-1	TRBJ1-5	.
CASSVRGVGELFF	TGCGCCAGCAGCGTCAGGGGTGTCGGGGAGCTGTTTTTT	.	TRBV5-1	TRBJ2-2	.
CAWRRLGTDTQYF	TGTGCCTGGAGGCGTCTGGGGACAGATACGCAGTATTTT	.	TRBV30	TRBJ2-3	.
CAWSIRTLIYNEQFF	TGTGCCTGGAGTATAAGGACCCTAATTTACAATGAGCAGTTCTTC	.	TRBV30	TRBJ2-1	.
CASSLDRGGNEKLFF	TGTGCCAGCAGCTTGGACAGGGGAGGTAATGAAAAACTGTTTTTT	.	TRBV7-3	TRBJ1-4	TRBD1
CASSRTVYEQYF	TGTGCCAGCAGCCGGACAGTCTACGAGCAGTACTTC	once	TRBV14	TRBJ2-7	.
CASSEGGYTDTQYF	TGTGCCAGCAGTGAAGGGGGATACACAGATACGCAGTATTTT	.	TRBV25-1	TRBJ2-3	.
CASGTGTYEQYF	TGTGCCAGCGGGACAGGGACCTACGAGCAGTACTTC	.	TRBV7-8	TRBJ2-7	TRBD1
CASSSVTGRANYGYTF	TGTGCCAGTAGTTCCGTTACAGGAAGAGCTAACTATGGCTACACCTTC	.	TRBV19	TRBJ1-2	.
CASSQDRTSLRDTQYF	TGCGCCAGCAGCCAAGATAGGACTAGCCTCCGAGATACGCAGTATTTT	.	TRBV4-1	TRBJ2-3	TRBD2
CASRGTSGRGAGDTQYF	TGTGCCAGCAGGGGGACTAGCGGGAGAGGAGCCGGGGATACGCAGTATTTT	.	TRBV7-2	TRBJ2-3	TRBD2
CASSVWAGELFF	TGTGCCAGCAGCGTCTGGGCCGGGGAGCTGTTTTTT	few	TRBV9	TRBJ2-2	.
CASSSRQGLNYEQYF	TGTGCCAGCAGCTCCAGACAGGGGCTGAATTACGAGCAGTACTTC	.	TRBV5-6	TRBJ2-7	TRBD1
CASSFGQNTGELFF	TGCGCCAGCAGCTTTGGACAGAACACCGGGGAGCTGTTTTTT	.	TRBV5-1	TRBJ2-2	.
CAWSVPGQGIF	TGTGCCTGGAGTGTACCCGGACAGGGAATCTTT	.	TRBV30	TRBJ1-1	TRBD1
CASSTPGDTEAFF	TGTGCCAGCAGTACTCCAGGGGACACTGAAGCTTTCTTT	few	TRBV28	TRBJ1-1	.
CASSRGQGAEETQYF	TGTGCCAGCAGCAGAGGACAGGGGGCAGAGGAGACCCAGTACTTC	.	TRBV11-3	TRBJ2-5	TRBD1
CASSSPSGPSTDTQYF	TGCGCCAGCAGCTCTCCCAGCGGGCCAAGCACAGATACGCAGTATTTT	few	TRBV5-1	TRBJ2-3	.
CASSLVLGGSGEKLFF	TGCGCCAGCAGCTTGGTATTGGGAGGCTCTGGGGAAAAACTGTTTTTT	.	TRBV5-1	TRBJ1-4	.
CASSDVGTLLNYGYTF	TGTGCCAGCAGTGACGTGGGGACCCTCCTTAACTATGGCTACACCTTC	.	TRBV6-4	TRBJ1-2	.
CASSLKGDEQYF	TGCGCCAGCAGCTTGAAAGGAGACGAGCAGTACTTC	.	TRBV5-1	TRBJ2-7	.
CASSLGPNTIYF	TGTGCCAGCAGCTTGGGCCCGAACACCATATATTTT	.	TRBV5-6	TRBJ1-3	.
CASSPGTSTDTQYF	TGCGCCAGCAGCCCCGGGACGAGCACAGATACGCAGTATTTT	.	TRBV5-1	TRBJ2-3	.
CAWTFADRGSYEQYF	TGTGCCTGGACGTTCGCGGACAGGGGGTCCTACGAGCAGTACTTC	.	TRBV30	TRBJ2-7	TRBD1
CASSSPPAGMGTEAFF	TGTGCCAGCAGTTCCCCCCCCGCAGGGATGGGCACTGAAGCTTTCTTT	.	TRBV28	TRBJ1-1	.
CSGGTGHTEAFF	TGCAGCGGAGGGACGGGTCACACTGAAGCTTTCTTT	few	TRBV29-1	TRBJ1-1	.
CASRFRGATNEKLFF	TGTGCCAGCAGATTCAGGGGCGCAACTAATGAAAAACTGTTTTTT	.	TRBV6-6	TRBJ1-4	.
CASSLRGNTGELFF	TGCGCCAGCAGCTTACGGGGAAACACCGGGGAGCTGTTTTTT	.	TRBV5-1	TRBJ2-2	.
CASSLSDSNQPQHF	TGTGCCAGCAGCTTATCAGATAGCAATCAGCCCCAGCATTTT	.	TRBV7-9	TRBJ1-5	.
CASRQTGLNTGELFF	TGTGCCAGCAGACAGACAGGGTTGAACACCGGGGAGCTGTTTTTT	.	TRBV5-6	TRBJ2-2	TRBD1